Described below is a single TCR beta chain sequence and its context. The antigen is unknown. The same CDR3 can be traced to other DNA sequences in this sample. Germline V gene lookup returns CDR1 SGHRS and CDR2 YFSETQ. J lost 4 bases, V lost 4 bases, and 3 bases had no gene match. The CDR3 sequence is 14 residues long. Sequencing used immunoSEQ multiplex PCR; TCRdb keeps in-frame clones, though not all of them. The data hold around 750,000 clones, with less than 85% observed a single time. The source of the sample is a study of shared clonotypes between healthy human individuals. Study-level findings and limits: Between a few donors, naive CD4 clonotypes were shared at a level of around 4.8%. Non-shared clonotypes had lower generation probabilities than clonotypes shared by all four sorted-subset donors.

The sample consisted of memory CD4+ T cells sorted from blood. Subset given: CD45RA-negative fraction. The rearrangement joins TRBV5-1 to TRBJ2-3; TRBD1 agrees at 10 bases. The clonotype comes from a woman in her twenties or thirties in good health. DNA of the CDR3: TGCGCCAGCAGCCCTGGGACAGGGGCAGATACGCAGTATTTT. Residues: CASSPGTGADTQYF.